Shown below are 5 T cell receptor beta chains from a single sample sequenced in a study of blood T cell repertoires in COVID-19. This table comes from immunoSEQ multiplex PCR, and its TCRdb copy is limited to in-frame clones, with some not included. Seen here are about 70,000 clones, roughly 85% observed once, and the top ten hold 35%. The sample comprised peripheral blood. These receptors were collected from an elderly woman with active or convalescent COVID-19.

V usage is TRBV7-8 and J usage is TRBJ1-2, with 8 bases that match TRBD1. Germline V lookup: CDR1 SGHVS, CDR2 FQNEAQ. V lost 5 bases to trimming and J lost 7 bases; unmatched junction nucleotides: 6. CDR3 length: 13 amino acids. This CDR3 reads CASSRGTGLGYTF. DNA of the CDR3: TGTGCCAGCAGCCGCGGGACAGGCCTTGGCTACACCTTC. Based on the CDR3 plus reference TRBV7-8 and TRBJ1-2, the full variable domain is GAGVSQSPRYKVAKRGQDVALRCDPISGHVSLFWYQQALGQGPEFLTYFQNEAQLDKSGLPSDRFFAERPEGSVSTLKIQRTQQEDSAVYLCASSRGTGLGYTFGSGTRLTVV.

The chain links TRBV10-2 to TRBJ2-7; D possibly corresponds to TRBD1 (5 bases). CDR3 size: 13 residues. With 8 bases removed from V and 0 bases from J, the gap between germline ends came to 11 bases. The germline V gene encodes CDR1 WSHSY and CDR2 SAAADI. As DNA, the CDR3 is TGCGCCAGCGGAAGGGGCGGCTCCTACGAGCAGTACTTC. It codes for CASGRGGSYEQYF.

A remark on this clone: Within the sample, other DNA sequences also encode this same CDR3. This CDR3 is CASRPPTTGASSYEQYF. In DNA form, the CDR3 reads TGTGCCAGCAGGCCACCAACCACAGGGGCGAGCTCCTACGAGCAGTACTTC. The chain joins TRBV2 to TRBJ2-7, with 7 bases matching TRBD1. The germline CDR1 and CDR2 sequences are SNHLY and FYNNEI. This CDR3 has 17 residues. Trimming took 6 bases from V and 0 from J; bases not matched to a gene: 14.

The chain couples TRBV5-1 to TRBJ2-3, with D maybe TRBD2 (6 bases). The CDR3 covers 15 residues. The germline gives CDR1 SGHRS, CDR2 YFSETQ. V lost 2 bases and J 4 bases, leaving 14 bases between the germline ends. The CDR3 loop is CASSLGGKFSDTQYF. The DNA of the CDR3 is TGCGCCAGCAGCTTAGGAGGGAAGTTTTCAGATACGCAGTATTTT. The variable domain in full, with the rest retrieved from reference TRBV5-1 and TRBJ2-3, is KAGVTQTPRYLIKTRGQQVTLSCSPISGHRSVSWYQQTPGQGLQFLFEYFSETQRNKGNFPGRFSGRQFSNSRSEMNVSTLELGDSALYLCASSLGGKFSDTQYFGPGTRLTVL.

The sample holds a few counts of this clone. This chain connects TRBV5-1 to TRBJ1-5; D unresolved. V was shortened by 0 bases and J by 4 bases, with 11 bases between the two germline ends. The CDR3 is 15 residues long. CDR1 is SGHRS and CDR2 is YFSETQ in the germline V gene. Written as DNA, the CDR3 is TGCGCCAGCAGCTTGGAGGGCGGGAGAAATCAGCCCCAGCATTTT. The encoded protein is CASSLEGGRNQPQHF.